The next 28 T cell receptor beta chains were all read from a single sample in a study of blood T cell repertoires in COVID-19. Sequenced by immunoSEQ multiplex PCR; TCRdb stores in-frame clones only, minus some. The table has some 65,000 clones, less than 90% seen once; the top ten hold over 2.5%. Material for sequencing was peripheral blood. The source of these receptors is a man older than 75 with acute or convalescent COVID-19.

The chain links TRBV19 to TRBJ2-5, with 13 bases aligning to TRBD2. CDR3 size: 16 residues. Germline V lookup: CDR1 LNHDA, CDR2 SQIVND (reference sequence). Trimming cost V 6 bases and J 1 base; bases outside gene matches: 5. The CDR3 protein is CASSLLAGGLQETQYF. For the CDR3, the DNA is TGTGCCAGTAGCTTACTAGCGGGAGGGCTCCAAGAGACCCAGTACTTC.

Here the CDR3 reads CAWRGDTGELFF. CDR3 in DNA: TGTGCCTGGAGAGGGGACACCGGGGAGCTGTTTTTT. The gene calls are TRBV30 and TRBJ2-2, with D possibly TRBD1 on 5 matching bases. The V and J ends lost 3 bases and 3 bases respectively, with 5 bases between them. This CDR3 region has 12 residues. The germline gives CDR1 GTSNPN, CDR2 SVGIG (reference sequence).

This chain joins TRBV9 and TRBJ2-1; 7 nucleotides line up with TRBD1. The CDR3 is made up of 16 amino acids. V lost 0 bases to trimming and J lost 2 bases; unmatched junction nucleotides: 5. Germline CDR1 SGDLS, CDR2 YYNGEE. In DNA, the CDR3 is TGTGCCAGCAGCGTAGAGGGGCAGGGGGCCTACAATGAGCAGTTCTTC. Protein sequence: CASSVEGQGAYNEQFF.

In this sample, this clone turned up once. The chain uses TRBV4-2 and TRBJ2-5, with a weak D call TRBD2 (5 bases). Germline assignment: CDR1 LGHNA and CDR2 YNFKEQ. The CDR3 has 14 residues. V dropped 1 base and J dropped 5 bases, with 11 bases sitting between them. DNA of the CDR3: TGTGCCAGCAGCCAAGTGGTGGGAGTCGAGACCCAGTACTTC. Translated, it gives CASSQVVGVETQYF.

This chain connects TRBV7-8 to TRBJ2-7, with no clear D. There are 15 residues in the CDR3. The germline V gene encodes CDR1 SGHVS and CDR2 FQNEAQ. The V end was cut by 5 bases, the J end by 5 bases, with 19 bases between. The CDR3 is CASSPRLSSSHEQYF. The CDR3 bases are TGTGCCAGCAGCCCCCGACTGTCTAGTAGCCACGAGCAGTACTTC.

The chain recombines TRBV4-2 with TRBJ2-3; no clear D. The V end lost 3 bases, the J end lost 0 bases, and 4 bases lay between the germline ends. This CDR3 comprises 13 residues. In germline, CDR1 is LGHNA, CDR2 YNFKEQ. Written as DNA, the CDR3 is TGTGCCAGCAGCCACCGGAGCACAGATACGCAGTATTTT. Translating gives CASSHRSTDTQYF.

The V call is TRBV20-1, the J call TRBJ2-3; TRBD2 agrees at 9 bases. Germline CDR1 and CDR2: DFQATT and SNEGSKA (reference sequence). With 5 bases clipped from V and 13 bases from J, the junction kept 7 bases outside the gene matches. This CDR3 region has 11 residues. The CDR3 loop is CSARAGTSKYF. CDR3 nucleotides: TGCAGTGCTCGAGCCGGGACTAGCAAGTATTTT.

The V call is TRBV19, the J call TRBJ1-6; TRBD1 agrees at 11 bases. CDR1 LNHDA and CDR2 SQIVND come from the germline V gene (reference sequence). CDR3 size: 14 residues. V lost 8 bases and J lost 9; bases outside the gene matches: 6. The CDR3 coding sequence is TGTGCCAGTCGGACAGGGGGCTGGGGTTCACCCCTCCACTTT. This translates into CASRTGGWGSPLHF.

The gene calls are TRBV6-5 and TRBJ2-3; 8 bases line up with TRBD2. Per the germline V gene, CDR1 is MNHEY and CDR2 is SVGAGI. The CDR3 runs 14 residues. The V gene end was trimmed by 4 bases and the J gene end by 4 bases; junction bases not matched to a gene: 4. CDR3 loop: CASSWSGRADTQYF. The CDR3 coding sequence is TGTGCCAGCAGTTGGAGCGGGAGAGCAGATACGCAGTATTTT.

V and J are TRBV6-5 and TRBJ2-3; D gene ambiguous. V shed 6 bases and J shed 1 base, with 14 bases lying between them. This CDR3 spans 15 amino acids. Per the germline V gene, CDR1 is MNHEY and CDR2 is SVGAGI. CDR3 amino acids: CASRRIQFGTDTQYF. The DNA of the CDR3 is TGTGCCAGCAGGCGGATCCAATTCGGCACAGATACGCAGTATTTT.

The chain has TRBV24-1 and TRBJ2-3; a possible D gene is TRBD2 (5 bases). CDR1 and CDR2 (germline): KGHDR, SFDVKD. This CDR3 is built from 13 residues. Trimming took 10 bases from V and 0 from J, leaving 10 bases between them. CDR3 nucleotides: TGTGCCACAGGCGGCGGGAGCACAGATACGCAGTATTTT. Translating gives CATGGGSTDTQYF.

The chain couples TRBV6-2 or TRBV6-3 to TRBJ1-1; D may be TRBD1 (6 bases). Trimming took 2 bases from V and 1 from J, leaving 11 bases between them. The CDR3 spans 15 residues. Germline-derived CDR1 and CDR2 are MNHEY and SVGEGT. The CDR3 DNA is TGTGCCAGCAGTTACCTCAGGGGACCGAACACTGAAGCTTTCTTT. Protein product: CASSYLRGPNTEAFF.

The gene calls are TRBV3-1 (or the pseudogene TRBV3-2) and TRBJ2-2; 11 positions agree with TRBD2. This CDR3 contains 17 residues. J was trimmed by 6 bases and V by 4 bases; bases with no gene match: 10. Germline V gene sequence: CDR1 LGHDT, CDR2 YNNKEL (reference sequence). This chain's CDR3 is CASSRGIELAGAGELFF. Here the CDR3 DNA reads TGTGCCAGCAGCCGCGGCATTGAACTAGCGGGAGCCGGGGAGCTGTTTTTT.

As DNA, the CDR3 is TGTGCCAGCAGCCCCGTGGGGGGGAGAGAGACCCAGTACTTC. This encodes CASSPVGGRETQYF. This chain connects TRBV5-5 to TRBJ2-5; TRBD2 agrees at 7 bases. The CDR3 has 14 residues. Germline CDR1 SGHKS, CDR2 YYEKEE (reference sequence). After removal of 4 bases from V and 4 bases from J, the junction contained 7 bases not matched to a gene.

The chain couples TRBV6-5 to TRBJ1-1, with D possibly being TRBD1 (5 bases). Trimming stripped 5 bases from V and 1 base from J, with 14 bases between. CDR1 is MNHEY, CDR2 SVGAGI, per germline. The CDR3 sequence is 15 residues long. CDR3 nucleotide sequence: TGTGCCAGCAGTCCCCCCCGGGGGACGAACACTGAAGCTTTCTTT. As protein: CASSPPRGTNTEAFF.

This rearrangement joins TRBV5-1 to TRBJ2-2; 9 nucleotides agree with TRBD1. The trim removed 4 bases at V and 6 bases at J, leaving 7 bases unmatched. Per the germline V gene, CDR1 is SGHRS and CDR2 is YFSETQ. There are 15 residues in the CDR3. The CDR3 DNA is TGCGCCAGCAGCGGGGGACAGGGTGGTGCCGGGGAGCTGTTTTTT. Amino acids: CASSGGQGGAGELFF.

In this sample, this clone turned up a few times. V usage is TRBV12-2 and J usage is TRBJ1-5. TRBV12-2 is deemed a pseudogene. The CDR3 length is 15 residues. The CDR3 sequence: CASRLVGGRDQPQHF. The DNA for the CDR3 is TGTGCAAGTCGCTTAGTGGGGGGGCGGGATCAGCCCCAGCATTTT.

The CDR3, as DNA: TGTGCCAGCAGCTCCTATAGCGGGGGGGACAATGAGCAGTTCTTC. It encodes CASSSYSGGDNEQFF. V and J are TRBV7-9 and TRBJ2-1; 11 positions match TRBD2. J lost 5 bases, V lost 4 bases, and 4 bases had no gene match. Germline V gives CDR1 SEHNR, CDR2 FQNEAQ (reference sequence). The CDR3 has 15 residues.

V and J are TRBV5-4 and TRBJ2-5; D gene uncertain. The CDR3 has 14 amino acids. V gave up 0 bases and J gave up 2 bases, with 8 bases separating them. Germline V gene lookup returns CDR1 SGHNT and CDR2 YYREEE (reference sequence). CDR3 DNA: TGTGCCAGCAGCTTGGCGCAGTCTCAAGAGACCCAGTACTTC. Translating it yields CASSLAQSQETQYF.

The chain joins TRBV19 to TRBJ2-1; TRBD2 aligns across 9 bases. From germline, CDR1 is LNHDA and CDR2 SQIVND (reference sequence). With V trimmed by 5 bases and J by 1 base, 6 bases remained unmatched. The CDR3 has 16 residues. The CDR3 spells CASSPLAGESYNEQFF. In nucleotides, the CDR3 is TGTGCCAGTAGTCCCTTAGCGGGAGAATCCTACAATGAGCAGTTCTTC.

V gene TRBV7-2 combines with J gene TRBJ1-5, with 7 bases aligning to TRBD1. CDR3 size: 15 residues. After removal of 1 base from V and 4 bases from J, the junction contained 4 bases not matched to a gene. CDR1 and CDR2 (germline): SGHTA, FQGNSA. CDR3 coding DNA: TGTGCCAGCAGCTTAGGGCAGGGGGAAAATCAGCCCCAGCATTTT. Translated, it gives CASSLGQGENQPQHF.

The chain uses TRBV30 and TRBJ2-1; D is unresolved. CDR1 is GTSNPN, CDR2 SVGIG, per germline (reference sequence). The CDR3 has 11 amino acids. V was pared by 5 bases and J by 6 bases, with 8 bases between. The CDR3 nucleotides are TGTGCCTGGGCTGTAGTCAATGAGCAGTTCTTC. As protein: CAWAVVNEQFF.

The V gene is TRBV30, the J gene TRBJ2-1; 8 bases agree with TRBD2. The CDR3 runs to 15 residues. V gave up 2 bases and J gave up 3 bases; unmatched junction bases: 6. Germline CDR1 GTSNPN, CDR2 SVGIG (reference sequence). The CDR3 region has the DNA TGTGCCTGGAGTAGTGGTAGCGGGGTCTACAATGAGCAGTTCTTC. Encoded protein: CAWSSGSGVYNEQFF.

V usage is TRBV7-2 and J usage is TRBJ2-7; possibly TRBD2 for D (5 bases). The V end was cut by 4 bases, the J end by 6 bases, with 13 bases between. Per the germline V gene, CDR1 is SGHTA and CDR2 is FQGNSA. This CDR3 spans 13 amino acids. The CDR3: CASSSERRREQYF. The CDR3 DNA sequence: TGTGCCAGCAGCTCCGAGAGGAGGCGCGAGCAGTACTTC.

The gene calls are TRBV11-2 and TRBJ2-1; the D gene is possibly TRBD2 (6 bases). Deletions cut 4 bases from V and 3 bases from J, with 16 bases between. CDR3 length: 16 amino acids. Germline CDR1 is SGHAT and CDR2 is FQNNGV. This CDR3 is CASSSRLGRGYNEQFF. CDR3 sequence (DNA): TGTGCCAGCAGCTCCCGACTAGGGCGGGGCTACAATGAGCAGTTCTTC.

The J gene is TRBJ1-2, the V gene TRBV9; perhaps TRBD1 as D (6 bases). The CDR3 is 14 residues long. Germline values: CDR1 SGDLS, CDR2 YYNGEE. V was clipped by 0 bases and J by 7 bases, with 13 bases between them. CDR3 DNA: TGTGCCAGCAGCGTAGCAAAGGGACACACTGGCTACACCTTC. Translated: CASSVAKGHTGYTF.

The chain employs TRBV11-3 and TRBJ2-7; TRBD2 agrees at 13 bases. Trimming removed 5 bases from V and 2 bases from J; junction bases left unmatched: 12. The CDR3 runs 18 residues. Per the germline V gene, CDR1 is SGHNT and CDR2 is YENEEA. CDR3 nucleotides: TGTGCCAGCAGCGATCCCGCCCCTACTAGCGGGAGGGCCTACGAGCAGTACTTC. Translation gives CASSDPAPTSGRAYEQYF.

The chain combines TRBV19 with TRBJ1-2; 8 nucleotides line up with TRBD1. Germline V gives CDR1 LNHDA, CDR2 SQIVND (reference sequence). V was pared by 11 bases and J by 7 bases, with 15 bases of the junction left unmatched. The CDR3 length is 14 residues. The CDR3 protein is CASSTRDRTFGYTF. The DNA for the CDR3 is TGTGCCTCCTCGACCCGGGACAGGACTTTTGGCTACACCTTC. The full variable domain, its missing parts supplied by reference TRBV19 and TRBJ1-2, is DGGITQSPKYLFRKEGQNVTLSCEQNLNHDAMYWYRQDPGQGLRLIYYSQIVNDFQKGDIAEGYSVSREKKESFPLTVTSAQKNPTAFYLCASSTRDRTFGYTFGSGTRLTVV.